The next 27 T cell receptor beta chains were all read from a single sample in a study of regulatory T cells in long-lasting Graves disease. Investigators prepared the TCR beta libraries by applying iRepertoire HTBI primers and Arm-PCR of CDR3 regions. MiXCR was run by TCRdb on the multiplex PCR reads, yielding one entry per CDR3 protein. Here the sample spans around 500,000 distinct CDR3 sequences, approximately 16% being singletons. The time point denotes: newly diagnosed GD, antithyroid drugs for less than 3 months. There was RNA extracted from PBMCs, and the TCR library was made from it. A further study also used this sample, focusing on T cells in Graves' hyperthyroidism and ophthalmopathy.

The input for sequencing was peripheral blood mononuclear cells (PBMCs), taken at new diagnosis, from a patient treated with antithyroid drugs. Receptors originate from a woman in her forties or fifties with Graves disease.

V and J are TRBV4-1 and TRBJ2-5, with unresolved D. This CDR3 has 15 amino acids. Trimming left V 5 bases short and J 2 bases short, with 15 bases between. The V gene's germline CDR1 is MGHRA and CDR2 YSYEKL. The CDR3 region is CASSNLMWGQETQYF. The DNA for the CDR3 is TGCGCCAGCAGCAACCTGATGTGGGGACAAGAGACCCAGTACTTC.

This clonotype was seen many times. The chain is built from TRBV25-1 and TRBJ2-5; TRBD2 might be the D (5 bases). CDR1 and CDR2 from the germline V gene are MGHDK and SYGVNS. The CDR3 covers 12 residues. V was trimmed by 2 bases and J by 5 bases, leaving 6 bases between them. The DNA for the CDR3 is TGTGCCAGCAGTGAACCGGGGGAGACCCAGTACTTC. This translates into CASSEPGETQYF.

The rearrangement uses TRBV5-1 and TRBJ2-3; tentative D call: TRBD2 (7 bases). The CDR3 is made up of 14 amino acids. From germline, CDR1 is SGHRS and CDR2 YFSETQ. V was cut by 4 bases and J by 4 bases, with 13 bases left in between. For the CDR3, the DNA is TGCGCCAGCAGCGTCTCGGGGGGCCCAGATACGCAGTATTTT. Amino acids: CASSVSGGPDTQYF.

A remark on this clonotype: Being one base from a much bigger clone, this may be a read error. The chain joins TRBV5-1 to TRBJ2-3; 7 bases are shared with TRBD2. The V segment lost 5 bases and the J segment 3 bases; nucleotides outside the gene matches: 6. CDR1 and CDR2 (germline): SGHRS, YFSETQ. This CDR3 contains 14 residues. DNA for the CDR3: TGCGCCAGCAGGCCCGGGGGGAGGACAGATACGCAGTATTTT. This gives the protein CASRPGGRTDTQYF. The whole variable domain, filled in from reference TRBV5-1 and TRBJ2-3, reads KAGVTQTPRYLIKTRGQQVTLSCSPISGHRSVSWYQQTPGQGLQFLFEYFSETQRNKGNFPGRFSGRQFSNSRSEMNVSTLELGDSALYLCASRPGGRTDTQYFGPGTRLTVL.

This clonotype has a count of ten or more. J is TRBJ2-5 and V is TRBV5-1; no firm D call. This CDR3 has 15 residues. Germline V CDR1 and CDR2: SGHRS, YFSETQ. Trimming cost V 2 bases and J 8 bases, with 19 bases left between them. The CDR3 spells CASSLSDQPGDTQYF. CDR3 nucleotide sequence: TGCGCCAGCAGCTTATCGGACCAGCCGGGTGATACCCAGTACTTC.

At least ten counts were recorded for this clonotype. Here the CDR3 reads CASSGTGPYEQYF. The CDR3 nucleotides are TGTGCCAGCAGCGGTACCGGACCCTACGAGCAGTACTTC. This chain links TRBV11-2 with TRBJ2-7; no clear D gene. V dropped 5 bases and J dropped 2 bases, with 10 bases sitting between them. The CDR3 length is 13 residues. Germline lookup yields CDR1 SGHAT and CDR2 FQNNGV.

At least ten counts were recorded for this clonotype. The chain joins TRBV28 to TRBJ2-3, with D tentatively TRBD1 or TRBD2 (6 bases each). V lost 8 bases, J lost 6 bases, and 33 bases lay in between. The CDR3 sequence is 19 residues long. Germline-derived CDR1 and CDR2 are MDHEN and SYDVKM. The CDR3 nucleotides are TGTGCCAGCTCAACCCGGAGGGGGTCGATGGCCGCCTCTTGGGATACGCAGTATTTT. Translation gives CASSTRRGSMAASWDTQYF.

The rearrangement uses TRBV20-1 and TRBJ2-7; tentatively, D is TRBD1 (6 bases). CDR1 is DFQATT and CDR2 is SNEGSKA in the germline V gene (reference sequence). V was clipped by 3 bases and J by 7 bases, with 22 bases between them. The CDR3 extends over 15 amino acids. The CDR3 nucleotides are TGCAGTGCTAGGGTGAAGGGGGACCGAGGCTGGGAGCAGTACTTC. Its translation: CSARVKGDRGWEQYF.

Many counts were recorded for this clonotype. The gene calls are TRBV7-8 and TRBJ2-7; D not certain. The CDR3 covers 14 residues. Germline CDR1 is SGHVS and CDR2 is FQNEAQ. Trimming took off 1 base at V and 2 bases at J, with 9 bases between the two ends. The CDR3 is CASSLVATAYEQYF. The CDR3 DNA follows: TGTGCCAGCAGCTTAGTGGCCACCGCCTACGAGCAGTACTTC.

This clonotype was picked up many times. This chain links TRBV7-2 with TRBJ1-6; the D gene is possibly TRBD1 (5 bases). From germline, CDR1 is SGHTA and CDR2 FQGNSA. Trimming cost V 2 bases and J 9 bases, with 14 bases left between them. The CDR3 has 15 residues. The chain's CDR3 is CASSLLRGSGSPLHF. The CDR3 DNA sequence: TGTGCCAGCAGCTTACTACGGGGGAGCGGTTCACCCCTCCACTTT.

The V gene is TRBV4-1, the J gene TRBJ2-1; D gene ambiguous. Germline CDR1 and CDR2: MGHRA and YSYEKL. V was cut by 0 bases and J by 5 bases, with 11 bases left in between. The CDR3 contains 15 residues. CDR3 amino acids: CASSQDSKGDNEQFF. CDR3 DNA sequence: TGCGCCAGCAGCCAAGATAGTAAAGGAGACAATGAGCAGTTCTTC.

The CDR3, as DNA: TGTGCCAGCAGCAAAGACGAAGACTATGGCTACACCTTC. Its translation is CASSKDEDYGYTF. The chain employs TRBV28 and TRBJ1-2; D gene uncertain. V shed 6 bases and J shed 3 bases, with 11 bases lying between them. CDR1 and CDR2 from the germline V gene are MDHEN and SYDVKM. This CDR3 comprises 13 residues.

V gene TRBV19 combines with J gene TRBJ1-1; D unclear. This CDR3 has 15 residues. Germline CDR1 reads LNHDA; CDR2 reads SQIVND (reference sequence). V dropped 3 bases and J dropped 4 bases, with 15 bases sitting between them. The CDR3, as DNA: TGTGCCAGTAGTATTAGTCGGCGGTGGGGCACTGAAGCTTTCTTT. This encodes CASSISRRWGTEAFF.

This chain connects TRBV13 to TRBJ2-7; D uncertain. Germline V lookup: CDR1 PRHDT, CDR2 FYEKMQ (reference sequence). V was cut by 5 bases and J by 4 bases, with 42 bases left in between. CDR3 size: 23 residues. The CDR3 DNA sequence: TGTGCCAGCAGCGTCCAAAGTGTAGTGGGGTACGCTCCTACGGTACCGGGCGAATACGAGCAGTACTTC. Translating it yields CASSVQSVVGYAPTVPGEYEQYF.

This clonotype came up many times. This chain connects TRBV3-1 to TRBJ1-1; the D gene is possibly TRBD1 (6 bases). V lost 1 base and J lost 1, with 10 bases in between. Germline V CDR1 and CDR2: LGHDT, YNNKEL (reference sequence). CDR3 length equals 15 residues. CDR3: CASSQAGHPNTEAFF. Written as DNA, the CDR3 is TGTGCCAGCAGCCAAGCGGGACACCCGAACACTGAAGCTTTCTTT.

The DNA of the CDR3 is TGTGCCAGCAGTAAGGGTCAGGGGCTCAATCAGCCCCAGCATTTT. Translated: CASSKGQGLNQPQHF. This rearrangement joins TRBV28 to TRBJ1-5; D may be TRBD1 (6 bases). The CDR3 totals 15 residues. The V and J ends lost 5 bases and 3 bases respectively, with 14 bases between them. Germline V gene sequence: CDR1 MDHEN, CDR2 SYDVKM.

The chain couples TRBV10-3 to TRBJ1-5, with 9 positions matching TRBD1. Germline loops: CDR1 ENHRY, CDR2 SYGVKD. With 5 bases clipped from V and 7 bases from J, the junction kept 6 bases outside the gene matches. The CDR3 is 14 amino acids. DNA of the CDR3: TGTGCCATCAGTTCAACAGGGGGCAGCCAGCCCCAGCATTTT. Its translation: CAISSTGGSQPQHF.

The chain carries TRBV12-3 or TRBV12-4 and TRBJ1-6, with TRBD1 as a possible D gene (6 bases). Trimming removed 5 bases from V and 10 bases from J, with 12 bases in between. There are 13 residues in the CDR3. The CDR3 nucleotides read TGTGCCAGCAGTCCGGGACAATTATCACCCCTCCACTTT. Residues: CASSPGQLSPLHF.

The V call is TRBV20-1, the J call TRBJ2-1; 10 positions agree with TRBD2. CDR1 and CDR2 from the germline V gene are DFQATT and SNEGSKA (reference sequence). Germline trimming cut 3 bases from V and 3 bases from J; bases unmatched to any gene: 5. The CDR3 extends over 15 amino acids. The CDR3 region has the DNA TGCAGTGCTAGGGGTAGCGGGGGGATCTACAATGAGCAGTTCTTC. Translating it yields CSARGSGGIYNEQFF.

The CDR3 region is CASSAQGHNSPLHF. CDR3 nucleotide sequence: TGTGCCAGCAGCGCACAGGGTCACAATTCACCCCTCCACTTT. The chain recombines TRBV9 with TRBJ1-6, with a possible D match to TRBD1 (6 bases). V was shortened by 3 bases and J by 7 bases, with 11 bases between the two germline ends. This CDR3 has 14 residues. The germline CDR1 and CDR2 sequences are SGDLS and YYNGEE.

The CDR3 DNA sequence: TGTGCCAGCAGTTTATTGGAGTTACCTAATGAGCAGTTCTTC. Translating it yields CASSLLELPNEQFF. This chain joins TRBV12-3 or TRBV12-4 and TRBJ2-1; D not resolved. The CDR3 loop spans 14 amino acids. Trimming stripped 2 bases from V and 7 bases from J, with 12 bases between.

Remarks on this clonotype: Since a much larger clone is just one base distant, this may be a read error. The chain recombines TRBV12-3 or TRBV12-4 with TRBJ2-5; unclear D gene. The CDR3 contains 13 residues. The germline V and J ends were trimmed by 8 bases and 8 bases, with 18 bases remaining between them. The DNA of the CDR3 is TGTGCCAGCGGCCTCCTAAGATGGGGAACCCAGTACTTC. Translated, it gives CASGLLRWGTQYF.

A note on this clonotype: With a much larger clone just one base away, this may be a read error. The chain employs TRBV2 and TRBJ1-2; D possibly corresponds to TRBD1 (5 bases). This CDR3 has 13 amino acids. Per germline, CDR1 SNHLY and CDR2 FYNNEI. The CDR3 region is CASSDSGNYGNTF. The CDR3 region has the DNA TGTGCCAGCAGTGATTCAGGGAACTATGGCAACACCTTC.

This clonotype appeared many times. The chain is built from TRBV28 and TRBJ1-5; 9 bases map to TRBD1. Germline CDR1 reads MDHEN; CDR2 reads SYDVKM. V shed 10 bases and J 3 bases; nucleotides not matched to a gene: 4. The CDR3 is 13 residues long. CDR3 loop: CANGQGPNQPQHF. In DNA, the CDR3 is TGTGCCAATGGACAGGGGCCCAATCAGCCCCAGCATTTT.

About this clonotype: This may come from a read error, since a much larger clone is one base off. CDR3 sequence: CASSQVSGDTEAFF. The CDR3 nucleotides read TGTGCCAGCAGCCAAGTATCAGGGGACACTGAAGCTTTCTTT. The V call is TRBV3-1, the J call TRBJ1-1; maybe TRBD1 (6 bases). V shed 1 base and J shed 3 bases, with 9 bases lying between them. This CDR3 comprises 14 residues. Germline loops: CDR1 LGHDT, CDR2 YNNKEL (reference sequence). The variable domain in full, completed from reference TRBV3-1 and TRBJ1-1, reads DTAVSQTPKYLVTQMGNDKSIKCEQNLGHDTMYWYKQDSKKFLKIMFSYNNKELIINETVPNRFSPKSPDKAHLNLHINSLELGDSAVYFCASSQVSGDTEAFFGQGTRLTVV.

Ten or more counts support this clonotype. This chain connects TRBV20-1 to TRBJ2-3; tentative D call: TRBD2 (6 bases). The germline V gene encodes CDR1 DFQATT and CDR2 SNEGSKA (reference sequence). The length of the CDR3 is 16 residues. The germline V and J ends were trimmed by 5 bases and 0 bases, with 18 bases remaining between them. Here the CDR3 reads CSAGGTVTSSTDTQYF. The CDR3 DNA reads as TGCAGTGCTGGCGGGACCGTAACGTCTAGCACAGATACGCAGTATTTT.

This clonotype turned up a few times. The rearrangement joins TRBV9 to TRBJ1-1; 7 bases match TRBD1. Germline-derived CDR1 and CDR2 are SGDLS and YYNGEE. This CDR3 comprises 15 residues. V gave up 0 bases and J gave up 2 bases; unmatched junction bases: 4. For the CDR3, the DNA is TGTGCCAGCAGCGTAGGGGGGACAGCAAACACTGAAGCTTTCTTT. Translated, it gives CASSVGGTANTEAFF.